This T cell receptor beta chain emerged from a study of cytomegalovirus exposure and HLA in healthy donors. On the study more broadly: Earlier, approximately 180 million T cells were analyzed, and approximately 110 million unique TCR beta sequences were found among them.

V lost 6 bases and J 0 bases, leaving 9 bases between the germline ends. Germline V gives CDR1 MNHEY, CDR2 SMNVEV (reference sequence). This CDR3 has 14 residues. Healthy bone marrow donors formed the donor group. The PCR used 60 Vbeta and 13 Jbeta primers. Measured with immunoSEQ multiplex PCR; TCRdb has only the in-frame clones, and not every one. The sample includes 150,000 to 200,000 clones, more than 60% seen only once; the top ten take under 3%. Study-wide results and caveats: The investigators catalogued 150 or so TCR beta chains as cytomegalovirus-associated.

This clone occurred a few times. What it recognizes is unknown. The material sequenced was PBMCs. The clonotype originates from a human donor in good health. The rearrangement uses TRBV27 and TRBJ1-5; the D is unclear. CDR3 nucleotides: TGTGCCAGCAGCCTCAGTAATAGCAATCAGCCCCAGCATTTT. This gives the protein CASSLSNSNQPQHF.